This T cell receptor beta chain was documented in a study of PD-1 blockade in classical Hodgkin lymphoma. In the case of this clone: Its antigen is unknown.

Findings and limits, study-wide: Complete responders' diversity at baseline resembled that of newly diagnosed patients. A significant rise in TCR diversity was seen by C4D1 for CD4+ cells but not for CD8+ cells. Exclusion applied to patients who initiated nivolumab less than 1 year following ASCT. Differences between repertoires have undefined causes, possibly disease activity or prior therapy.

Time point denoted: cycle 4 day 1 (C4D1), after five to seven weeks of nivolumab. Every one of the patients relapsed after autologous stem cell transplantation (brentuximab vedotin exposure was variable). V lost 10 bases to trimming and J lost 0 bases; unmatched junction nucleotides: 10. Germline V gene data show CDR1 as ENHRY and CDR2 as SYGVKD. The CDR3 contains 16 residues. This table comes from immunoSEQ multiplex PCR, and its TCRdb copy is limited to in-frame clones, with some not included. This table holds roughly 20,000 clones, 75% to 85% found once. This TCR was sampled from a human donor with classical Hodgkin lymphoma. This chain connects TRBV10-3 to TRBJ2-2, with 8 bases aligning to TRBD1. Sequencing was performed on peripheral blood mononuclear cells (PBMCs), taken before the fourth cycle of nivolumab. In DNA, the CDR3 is TGTGCCACTAGGACAGGGCCCCCGGCGAACACCGGGGAGCTGTTTTTT. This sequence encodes CATRTGPPANTGELFF.